Listed below are T cell receptor beta chains from one sample, sequenced in a study of cytomegalovirus exposure and HLA in healthy donors. The repertoire was sequenced with immunoSEQ multiplex PCR; TCRdb's copy has only in-frame clones and lacks some. The sample records under 150,000 clones, roughly 89% being singletons. The sample comprised PBMCs. Every receptor here comes from a woman under 30 in good health and CMV-seronegative. Both conserved end residues are part of each CDR3. The D gene is left open where the match is weak. Only some rows state a clone size, as once, few, many or a class for expanded clones.

d_gene: .; abundance: .; v_gene: TRBV12-5; j_gene: TRBJ2-7; CDR3nt: TGTGCTAGTGGTATCCTCTACGAGCAGTACTTC; CDR3aa: CASGILYEQYF
d_gene: TRBD2; abundance: .; v_gene: TRBV6-6; j_gene: TRBJ2-7; CDR3nt: TGTGCCAGCAGTTACTCGACTAGCGGGAGGTACGAGCAGTACTTC; CDR3aa: CASSYSTSGRYEQYF
d_gene: .; abundance: .; v_gene: TRBV27; j_gene: TRBJ1-5; CDR3nt: TGTGCCAGCAGGCCCTTAGACAGTTATAGCAATCAGCCCCAGCATTTT; CDR3aa: CASRPLDSYSNQPQHF
d_gene: .; abundance: .; v_gene: TRBV18; j_gene: TRBJ1-6; CDR3nt: TGTGCCAGCGCCCGAACAGGGACGGAATCACCCCTCCACTTT; CDR3aa: CASARTGTESPLHF
d_gene: .; abundance: .; v_gene: TRBV11-2; j_gene: TRBJ2-2; CDR3nt: TGTGCCAGCAGCTTACTAGTTACCGGGGAGCTGTTTTTT; CDR3aa: CASSLLVTGELFF
d_gene: .; abundance: once; v_gene: TRBV30; j_gene: TRBJ2-7; CDR3nt: TGTGCCTGCATGCCGGGGATCTCCTACGAGCAGTACTTC; CDR3aa: CACMPGISYEQYF
d_gene: TRBD2; abundance: .; v_gene: TRBV5-4; j_gene: TRBJ2-3; CDR3nt: TGTGCCAGCAGCGGCACACTAGCGGGAGGAAGCACAGATACGCAGTATTTT; CDR3aa: CASSGTLAGGSTDTQYF
d_gene: .; abundance: .; v_gene: TRBV5-1; j_gene: TRBJ2-7; CDR3nt: TGCGCCAGCAGCCGTGAAACCTCCTACGAGCAGTACTTC; CDR3aa: CASSRETSYEQYF
d_gene: .; abundance: .; v_gene: TRBV5-6; j_gene: TRBJ2-1; CDR3nt: TGTGCCAGCAGCTTGCTAGTTTTGAATGAGCAGTTCTTC; CDR3aa: CASSLLVLNEQFF
d_gene: TRBD1; abundance: .; v_gene: TRBV5-1; j_gene: TRBJ1-2; CDR3nt: TGCGCCAGCAGCTTAGGGGGCCTTAACTATGGCTACACCTTC; CDR3aa: CASSLGGLNYGYTF
d_gene: TRBD1; abundance: few; v_gene: TRBV7-9; j_gene: TRBJ2-7; CDR3nt: TGTGCCAGCAGCGTCCCGGGACAGGGTTCCTACGAGCAGTACTTC; CDR3aa: CASSVPGQGSYEQYF
d_gene: .; abundance: .; v_gene: TRBV2; j_gene: TRBJ2-7; CDR3nt: TGTGCCAGCATCCCCCCCGGGGCAGGGGACAACGAGCAGTACTTC; CDR3aa: CASIPPGAGDNEQYF
d_gene: TRBD2; abundance: .; v_gene: TRBV28; j_gene: TRBJ2-3; CDR3nt: TGTGCCAGCAGCCTAATCTTTACCCTAGCGGAGCCAGATACGCAGTATTTT; CDR3aa: CASSLIFTLAEPDTQYF
d_gene: .; abundance: .; v_gene: TRBV7-9; j_gene: TRBJ2-3; CDR3nt: TGTGCCAGCAGCTTATATGGCACAGATACGCAGTATTTT; CDR3aa: CASSLYGTDTQYF
d_gene: TRBD1; abundance: .; v_gene: TRBV7-3; j_gene: TRBJ2-6; CDR3nt: TGTGCCAGCAGCTTCGGGACAGTCTCTGGGGCCAACGTCCTGACTTTC; CDR3aa: CASSFGTVSGANVLTF